This T cell receptor beta chain is from a study of low-dose radiotherapy and immunotherapy resistance in tumors (dated by TCRdb to the early 2020s). As for the study more broadly: In Cohort 1, each fraction delivered 0.5 Gy every 2 weeks, and the prescribed total PTV dose was 6.5 Gy. Patients in Cohort 2 were given 1 Gy per fraction every two weeks, for a total of 13 Gy across 26 weeks. Nivolumab and ipilimumab were both given intravenously, with nivolumab at a 240 mg flat dose every two weeks and ipilimumab at 1 mg/kg every six weeks. Every two weeks, patients got intravenous cyclophosphamide at 200 mg/m2, given one day ahead of each radiation and immunotherapy administration. Patients took aspirin 300 mg orally once daily for four cycles, starting on cycle 1 day 1. Trial participants were not randomized into treatment groups. Eight patients were included in the translational analysis: three from the first dose cohort and the first five from the second dose cohort.

Between the V and J ends, shortened by 7 bases and 1 base respectively, the junction contains 17 bases. The CDR3 runs 15 residues from the cysteine to the phenylalanine. Left in the record is the CDR3 DNA by itself, 45 bases read in frame from the first base. The germline V gene (reference sequence) yields LNHDA for CDR1 and SQIVND for CDR2. Per the publication, the time point label means: after trial treatment. The treatment or condition label for this specimen denotes: LDRT plus nivolumab, ipilimumab, low-dose cyclophosphamide and aspirin (RACIN trial). Donors were enrolled in RACIN, a single-arm phase I dose-escalation trial in which nivolumab, ipilimumab, aspirin, low-dose cyclophosphamide and low-dose radiotherapy were combined. Patients were eligible if they had advanced solid tumors that were TIL-negative. Sequencing used an Illumina HiSeq 2500. Superscript III and a set of TRAV- and TRBV-specific primers were used to synthesize first-strand cDNA, so that both TCRalpha and TCRbeta chains were covered. A roughly 19-cycle PCR with Phusion amplified the TCRs, pairing a constant-region primer with the adapter that was attached to the V primers. The isolated mRNA was amplified using the MessageAmp II aRNA Amplification Kit, with in vitro transcription performed for around 16 hours at 37 degrees C. The Dynabeads mRNA DIRECT Purification Kit was used to isolate the mRNA for TCR sequencing. Indexed Illumina adapters were added in a second 25-cycle Phusion PCR, and the resulting products were purified with AMPure XP beads. The published analysis was carried out like this. Using custom Perl scripts, TCR sequences that encoded the same protein were pooled, out-of-frame sequences were dropped, and the abundance of each clonotype was calculated. The analysis excluded TCR sequences that were supported by just one read. Shannon entropy, Gini index, clonality, richness, and the frequency of TCRs shared between repertoires were included as repertoire metrics. TCRdb cleaned the public reads at Q25 with fastp, built clones with MiXCR and kept in-frame beta chains. Every CDR3 protein is listed once, alongside the most common genes and DNA of its rows. What appears here as the V and J calls and clone size reflects TCRdb's work, not the paper's. This sample comprises about 84,000 distinct CDR3 sequences, 17% of them detected only once. The ten largest account for less than 1.5% of the sample.

In its sample, this clonotype was seen many times. The antigen it recognizes is unknown. No per-base quality is available; no much larger clone lies one base away. The chain joins TRBV19 to TRBJ2-7, with no D gene named confidently. The material sequenced was PBMCs, taken after low-dose radiotherapy plus immunotherapy. The sequence was collected from a male donor with prostate cancer. The sequenced DNA is TGTGCCAGTACCCCAGGACGCCAGTTGTCCTACGAGCAGTACTTC. It translates as CASTPGRQLSYEQYF.